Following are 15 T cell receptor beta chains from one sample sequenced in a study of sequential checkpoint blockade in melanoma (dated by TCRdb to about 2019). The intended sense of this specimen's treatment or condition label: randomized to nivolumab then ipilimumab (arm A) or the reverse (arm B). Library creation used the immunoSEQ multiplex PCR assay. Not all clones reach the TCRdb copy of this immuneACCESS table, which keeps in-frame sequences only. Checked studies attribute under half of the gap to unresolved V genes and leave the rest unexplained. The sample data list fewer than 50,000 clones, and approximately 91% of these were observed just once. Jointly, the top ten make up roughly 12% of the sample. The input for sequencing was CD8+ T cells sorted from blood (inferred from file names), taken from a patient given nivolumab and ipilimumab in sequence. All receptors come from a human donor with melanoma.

CDR3: CASSFGQGLTYEQYF. As DNA, the CDR3 is TGTGCCAGCAGTTTTGGCCAGGGGCTTACCTACGAGCAGTACTTC. The chain couples TRBV28 to TRBJ2-5; tentatively, D is TRBD1 (6 bases). The J call may not be correct, given that the DNA end is closer to TRBJ2-7. Germline assignment: CDR1 MDHEN and CDR2 SYDVKM. The length of the CDR3 is 15 residues.

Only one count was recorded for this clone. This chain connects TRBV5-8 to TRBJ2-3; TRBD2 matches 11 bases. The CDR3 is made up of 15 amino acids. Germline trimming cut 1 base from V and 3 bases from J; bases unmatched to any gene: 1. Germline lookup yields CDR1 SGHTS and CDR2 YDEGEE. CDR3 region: CASSLTSGRTDTQYF. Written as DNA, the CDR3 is TGTGCCAGCAGCTTGACTAGCGGGAGAACAGATACGCAGTATTTT.

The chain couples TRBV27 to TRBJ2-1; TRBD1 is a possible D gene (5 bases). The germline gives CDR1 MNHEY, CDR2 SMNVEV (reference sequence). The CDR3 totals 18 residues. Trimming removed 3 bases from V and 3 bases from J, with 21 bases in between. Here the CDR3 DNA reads TGTGCCAGCAGTTTGTCGACAGTTTGGGCGCCCGGCTACAATGAGCAGTTCTTC. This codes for CASSLSTVWAPGYNEQFF.

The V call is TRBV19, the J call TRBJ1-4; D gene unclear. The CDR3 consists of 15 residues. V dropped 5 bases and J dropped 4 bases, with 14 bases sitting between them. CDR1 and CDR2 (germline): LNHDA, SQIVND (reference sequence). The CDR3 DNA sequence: TGTGCCAGTAGTGGACCGACGGGATATAATGAAAAACTGTTTTTT. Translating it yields CASSGPTGYNEKLFF.

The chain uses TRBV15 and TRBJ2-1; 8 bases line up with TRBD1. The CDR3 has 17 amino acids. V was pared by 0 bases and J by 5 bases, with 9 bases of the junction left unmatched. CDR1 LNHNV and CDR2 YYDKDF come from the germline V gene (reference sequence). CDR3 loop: CATSRDPWETGDNEQFF. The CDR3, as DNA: TGTGCCACCAGCAGAGATCCGTGGGAGACAGGGGACAATGAGCAGTTCTTC.

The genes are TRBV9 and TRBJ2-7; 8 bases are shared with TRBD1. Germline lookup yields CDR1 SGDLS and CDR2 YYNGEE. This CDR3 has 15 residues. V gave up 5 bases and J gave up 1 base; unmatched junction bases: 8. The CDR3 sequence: CASSPGTGFSYEQYV. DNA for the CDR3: TGTGCCAGCAGTCCCGGGACAGGATTTTCCTACGAGCAGTACGTC.

The CDR3 region has the DNA TGTGCCAGCAGCAATAGCGGGGGGGGCTACGAGCAGTACTTC. Translation gives CASSNSGGGYEQYF. The V and J genes are TRBV9 and TRBJ2-7, with 11 bases identical to TRBD2. J gave up 3 bases and V 4 bases, and 3 bases lay outside the gene matches. There are 14 residues in the CDR3. Germline CDR1 SGDLS, CDR2 YYNGEE.

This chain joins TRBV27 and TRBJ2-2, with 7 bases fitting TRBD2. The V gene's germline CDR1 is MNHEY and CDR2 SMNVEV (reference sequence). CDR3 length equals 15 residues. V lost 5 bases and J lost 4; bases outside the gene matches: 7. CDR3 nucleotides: TGTGCCAGCAGTCCAATCGGACTAGTCACCGGGGAGCTGTTTTTT. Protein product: CASSPIGLVTGELFF.

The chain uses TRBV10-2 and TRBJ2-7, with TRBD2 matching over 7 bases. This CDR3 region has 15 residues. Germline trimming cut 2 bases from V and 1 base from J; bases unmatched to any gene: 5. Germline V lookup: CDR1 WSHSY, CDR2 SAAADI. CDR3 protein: CASSERRERSYEQYF. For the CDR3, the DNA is TGCGCCAGCAGTGAGAGGCGGGAGCGATCCTACGAGCAGTACTTC.

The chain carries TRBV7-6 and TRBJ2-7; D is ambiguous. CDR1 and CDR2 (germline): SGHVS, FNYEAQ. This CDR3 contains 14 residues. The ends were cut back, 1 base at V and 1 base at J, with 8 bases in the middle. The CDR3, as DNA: TGTGCCAGCAGCTTAGTGTCCGTTTCCTACGAGCAGTACTTC. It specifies CASSLVSVSYEQYF.

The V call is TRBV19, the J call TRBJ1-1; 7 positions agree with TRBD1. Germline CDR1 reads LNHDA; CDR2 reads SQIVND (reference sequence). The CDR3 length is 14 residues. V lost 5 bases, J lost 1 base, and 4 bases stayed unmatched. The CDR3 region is CASSPGTENTEAFF. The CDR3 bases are TGTGCCAGTAGTCCCGGGACAGAGAACACTGAAGCTTTCTTT. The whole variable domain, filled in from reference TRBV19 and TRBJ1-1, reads DGGITQSPKYLFRKEGQNVTLSCEQNLNHDAMYWYRQDPGQGLRLIYYSQIVNDFQKGDIAEGYSVSREKKESFPLTVTSAQKNPTAFYLCASSPGTENTEAFFGQGTRLTVV.

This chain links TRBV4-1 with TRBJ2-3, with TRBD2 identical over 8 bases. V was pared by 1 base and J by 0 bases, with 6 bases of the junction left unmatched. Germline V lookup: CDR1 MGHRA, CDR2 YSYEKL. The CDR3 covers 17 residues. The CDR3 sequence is CASSQGLAGISTDTQYF. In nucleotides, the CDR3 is TGCGCCAGCAGCCAAGGCCTAGCGGGCATTAGCACAGATACGCAGTATTTT.

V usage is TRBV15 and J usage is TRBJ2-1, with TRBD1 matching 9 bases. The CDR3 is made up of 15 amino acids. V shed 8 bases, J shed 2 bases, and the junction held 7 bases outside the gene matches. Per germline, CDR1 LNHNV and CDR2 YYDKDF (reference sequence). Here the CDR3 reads CATGGTGTTYNEQFF. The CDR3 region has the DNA TGTGCCACCGGGGGGACAGGGACCACCTACAATGAGCAGTTCTTC.

The CDR3 protein is CASSWRRDEQYF. In DNA form, the CDR3 reads TGCGCCAGCAGCTGGCGCCGGGACGAGCAGTACTTC. The chain recombines TRBV5-1 with TRBJ2-7; unclear D gene. Trimming removed 3 bases from V and 5 bases from J, with 9 bases in between. The CDR3 consists of 12 residues. The germline gives CDR1 SGHRS, CDR2 YFSETQ.

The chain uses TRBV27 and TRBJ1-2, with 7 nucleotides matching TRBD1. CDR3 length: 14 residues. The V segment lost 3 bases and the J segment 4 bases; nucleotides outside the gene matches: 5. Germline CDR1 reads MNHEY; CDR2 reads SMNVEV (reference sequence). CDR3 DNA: TGTGCCAGCAGTTTCGACAGGGCCCCCTATGGCTACACCTTC. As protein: CASSFDRAPYGYTF.